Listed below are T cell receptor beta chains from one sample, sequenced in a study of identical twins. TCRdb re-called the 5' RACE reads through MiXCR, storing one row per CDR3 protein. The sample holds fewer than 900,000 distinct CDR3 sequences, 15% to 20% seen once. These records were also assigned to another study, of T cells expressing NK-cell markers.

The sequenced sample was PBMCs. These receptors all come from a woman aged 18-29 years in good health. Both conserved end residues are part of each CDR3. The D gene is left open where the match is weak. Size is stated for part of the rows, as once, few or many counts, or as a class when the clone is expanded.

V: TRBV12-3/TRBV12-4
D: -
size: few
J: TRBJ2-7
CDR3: CASSSRGRGYEQYF
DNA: TGTGCCAGCAGTTCCCGGGGACGGGGGTACGAGCAGTACTTC

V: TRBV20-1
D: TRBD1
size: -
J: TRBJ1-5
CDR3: CSASGGRGQGQPQHF
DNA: TGCAGTGCTAGTGGGGGCAGGGGGCAGGGACAGCCCCAGCATTTT

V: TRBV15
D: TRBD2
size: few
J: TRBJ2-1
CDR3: CATSRGAGPTHNEQFF
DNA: TGTGCCACCAGCAGAGGAGCGGGACCTACCCACAATGAGCAGTTCTTC

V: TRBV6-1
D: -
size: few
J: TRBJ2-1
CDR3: CASSPGRLSSYNEQFF
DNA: TGTGCCAGCAGCCCCGGACGGCTGAGCTCCTACAATGAGCAGTTCTTC

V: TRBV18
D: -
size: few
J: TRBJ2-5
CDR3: CASSLLGPREAQYF
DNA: TGTGCCAGCTCCCTTCTTGGTCCAAGAGAGGCCCAGTACTTC

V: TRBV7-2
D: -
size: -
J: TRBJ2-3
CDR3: CASSLVGLGAITDTQYF
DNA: TGTGCCAGCAGCTTAGTAGGGTTAGGGGCCATCACAGATACGCAGTATTTT

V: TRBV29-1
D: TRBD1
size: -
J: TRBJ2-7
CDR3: CSVVPWDSAYEQYF
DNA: TGCAGCGTTGTGCCATGGGACAGTGCCTACGAGCAGTACTTC

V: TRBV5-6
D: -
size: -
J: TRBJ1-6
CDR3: CASSHRGPYNSPLHF
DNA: TGTGCCAGCAGCCACCGGGGACCCTATAATTCACCCCTCCACTTT

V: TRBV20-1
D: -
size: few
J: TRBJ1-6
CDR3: CSAGRKSSYNSPLHF
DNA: TGCAGTGCTGGTAGGAAGAGCTCCTATAATTCACCCCTCCACTTT

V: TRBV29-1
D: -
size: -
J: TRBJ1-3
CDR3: CSVNRASPGNTIYF
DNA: TGCAGCGTAAACAGGGCTTCTCCTGGAAACACCATATATTTT

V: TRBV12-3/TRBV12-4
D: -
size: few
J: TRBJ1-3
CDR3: CASTPGGRGTLGNTIYF
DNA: TGTGCCAGCACCCCCGGGGGGCGCGGTACTTTAGGAAACACCATATATTTT

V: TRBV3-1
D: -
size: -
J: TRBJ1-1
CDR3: CAIKRGTEAFF
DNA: TGTGCCATAAAACGGGGCACTGAAGCTTTCTTT

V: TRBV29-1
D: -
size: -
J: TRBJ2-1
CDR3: CSVFSLGGGVHNEQFF
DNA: TGCAGCGTTTTCTCCCTCGGAGGGGGCGTCCACAATGAGCAGTTCTTC

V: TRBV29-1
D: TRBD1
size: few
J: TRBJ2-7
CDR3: CSVGGQGDEQYF
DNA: TGCAGCGTTGGGGGACAGGGCGACGAGCAGTACTTC

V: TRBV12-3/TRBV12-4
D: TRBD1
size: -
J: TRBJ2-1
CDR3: CASSPRRTGYNEQFF
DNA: TGTGCCAGCAGTCCCCGACGGACAGGATACAATGAGCAGTTCTTC

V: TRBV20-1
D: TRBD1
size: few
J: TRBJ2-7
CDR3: CSADRDSSYEQYF
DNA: TGCAGTGCTGACCGGGACAGCTCCTACGAGCAGTACTTC

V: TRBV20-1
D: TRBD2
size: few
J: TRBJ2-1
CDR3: CSARSPATVLAGGGNEQFF
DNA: TGCAGTGCTAGAAGTCCAGCCACTGTCCTAGCGGGAGGTGGCAATGAGCAGTTCTTC

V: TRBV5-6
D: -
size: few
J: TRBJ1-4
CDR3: CASSLWTDKEKLFF
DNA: TGTGCCAGCAGCTTGTGGACGGACAAAGAAAAACTGTTTTTT

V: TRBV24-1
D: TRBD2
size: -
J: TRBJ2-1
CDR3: CATSDSPGTSDPSEQFF
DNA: TGTGCCACCAGTGATTCCCCCGGGACTAGCGATCCCAGTGAGCAGTTCTTC

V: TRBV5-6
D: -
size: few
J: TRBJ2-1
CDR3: CASKFRGAYNEQFF
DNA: TGTGCCAGCAAGTTTCGGGGGGCGTACAATGAGCAGTTCTTC

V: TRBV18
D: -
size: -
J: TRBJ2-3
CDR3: CASSPSVDTQYF
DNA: TGTGCCAGCTCACCTAGCGTAGATACGCAGTATTTT

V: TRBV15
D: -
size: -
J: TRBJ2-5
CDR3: CATSSQAGQETQYF
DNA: TGTGCCACCAGCAGTCAAGCGGGCCAAGAGACCCAGTACTTC

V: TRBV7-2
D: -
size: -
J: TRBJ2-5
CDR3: CASSLSASEAETQYF
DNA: TGTGCCAGCAGCTTGTCCGCTAGCGAGGCAGAGACCCAGTACTTC

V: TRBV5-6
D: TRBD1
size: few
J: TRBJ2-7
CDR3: CASQQIDREYEQYF
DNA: TGTGCCAGCCAACAGATCGACAGGGAATACGAGCAGTACTTC

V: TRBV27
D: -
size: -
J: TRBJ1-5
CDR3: CASSLDGVGQPQHF
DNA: TGTGCCAGCAGTTTGGACGGGGTCGGTCAGCCCCAGCATTTT

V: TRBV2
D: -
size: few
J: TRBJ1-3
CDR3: CASSAQGMRNTIYF
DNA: TGTGCCAGCAGTGCCCAGGGAATGAGAAACACCATATATTTT

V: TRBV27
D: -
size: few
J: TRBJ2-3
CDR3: CASSLGVVFTDTQYF
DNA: TGTGCCAGCAGTTTAGGGGTGGTGTTCACAGATACGCAGTATTTT

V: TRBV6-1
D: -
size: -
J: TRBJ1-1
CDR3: CASSISKAGTEAFF
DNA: TGTGCCAGCAGCATAAGTAAGGCGGGCACTGAAGCTTTCTTT

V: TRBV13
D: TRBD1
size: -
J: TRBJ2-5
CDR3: CASRRTGLLKTQYF
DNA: TGTGCCAGCAGACGGACAGGGTTGTTGAAGACCCAGTACTTC

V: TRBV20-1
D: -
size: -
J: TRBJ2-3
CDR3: CSAPKGGGVTDTQYF
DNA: TGCAGTGCGCCCAAGGGAGGGGGCGTCACAGATACGCAGTATTTT

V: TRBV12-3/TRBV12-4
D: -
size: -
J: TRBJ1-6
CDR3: CASSWGLGNSPLHF
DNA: TGTGCCAGCAGTTGGGGCCTTGGGAATTCACCCCTCCACTTT

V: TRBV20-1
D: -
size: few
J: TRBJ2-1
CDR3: CSARLPSSYNEQFF
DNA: TGCAGTGCTAGGCTCCCCAGCTCCTACAATGAGCAGTTCTTC

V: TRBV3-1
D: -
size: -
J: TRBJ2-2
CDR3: CASSATTGELFF
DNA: TGTGCCAGCAGCGCGACGACCGGGGAGCTGTTTTTT

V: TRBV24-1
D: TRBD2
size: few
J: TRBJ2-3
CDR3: CATSASGGVPDTQYF
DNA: TGTGCCACCAGTGCCAGCGGGGGCGTCCCAGATACGCAGTATTTT

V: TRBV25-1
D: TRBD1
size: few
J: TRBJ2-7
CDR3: CASSEPGQATYEQYF
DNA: TGTGCCAGCAGTGAACCCGGACAGGCGACCTACGAGCAGTACTTC

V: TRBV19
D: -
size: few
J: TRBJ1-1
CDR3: CASMDRLNTEAFF
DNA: TGTGCCAGTATGGACAGACTGAACACTGAAGCTTTCTTT

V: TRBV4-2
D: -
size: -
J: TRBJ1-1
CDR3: CAISPGPGITEAFF
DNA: TGTGCCATCAGCCCCGGGCCAGGGATCACTGAAGCTTTCTTT

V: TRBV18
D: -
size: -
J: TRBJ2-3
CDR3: CASSPLAFSSTDTQYF
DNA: TGTGCCAGCTCACCACTGGCATTCTCGAGCACAGATACGCAGTATTTT

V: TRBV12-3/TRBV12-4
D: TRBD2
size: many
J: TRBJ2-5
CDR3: CASSRGLAGDSETQYF
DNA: TGTGCCAGCAGTAGGGGACTAGCGGGAGATTCGGAGACCCAGTACTTC

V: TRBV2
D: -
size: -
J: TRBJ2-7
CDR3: CASGQYYEQYF
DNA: TGTGCCAGTGGACAGTACTACGAGCAGTACTTC

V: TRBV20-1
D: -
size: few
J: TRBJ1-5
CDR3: CSARNRVFGNQPQHF
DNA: TGCAGTGCTAGAAACAGGGTTTTCGGCAATCAGCCCCAGCATTTT

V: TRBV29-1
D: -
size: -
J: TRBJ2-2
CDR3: CSAEGGGGTGELFF
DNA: TGCAGCGCCGAGGGGGGAGGAGGTACCGGGGAGCTGTTTTTT

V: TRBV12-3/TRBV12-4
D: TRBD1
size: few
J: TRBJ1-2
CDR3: CASTWTGRIYGYTF
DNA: TGTGCCAGCACTTGGACAGGGAGGATCTATGGCTACACCTTC

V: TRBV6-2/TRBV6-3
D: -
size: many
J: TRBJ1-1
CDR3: CASSYDTAAAEAFF
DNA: TGTGCCAGCAGTTACGACACGGCGGCCGCTGAAGCTTTCTTT

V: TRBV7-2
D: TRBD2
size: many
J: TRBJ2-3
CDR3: CASSLGGSHTDTQYF
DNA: TGTGCCAGCAGCTTAGGCGGGAGCCATACAGATACGCAGTATTTT

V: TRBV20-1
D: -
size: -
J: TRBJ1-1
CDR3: CSAREAGKNTEAFF
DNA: TGCAGTGCTAGAGAGGCAGGGAAGAACACTGAAGCTTTCTTT

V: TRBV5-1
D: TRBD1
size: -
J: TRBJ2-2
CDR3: CASSSLRGRERINTGELFF
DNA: TGCGCCAGCAGCTCCTTAAGGGGGCGAGAAAGGATCAACACCGGGGAGCTGTTTTTT

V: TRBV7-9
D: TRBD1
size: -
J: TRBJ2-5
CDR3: CASSLEGTGGIETQYF
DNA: TGTGCCAGCAGCTTAGAGGGGACAGGGGGCATTGAGACCCAGTACTTC

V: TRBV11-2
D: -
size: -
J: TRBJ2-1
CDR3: CASSLAFREENEQFF
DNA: TGTGCCAGCAGCTTAGCATTCAGGGAGGAAAATGAGCAGTTCTTC

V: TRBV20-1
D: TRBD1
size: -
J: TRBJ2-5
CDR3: CSAIQGETQETQYF
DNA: TGCAGTGCTATCCAGGGGGAGACCCAAGAGACCCAGTACTTC

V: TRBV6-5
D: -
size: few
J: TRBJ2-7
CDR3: CASSYRLAYEQYF
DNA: TGTGCCAGCAGTTATAGACTAGCCTACGAGCAGTACTTC